This TCR beta chain comes out of a study of T cell changes during pregnancy in multiple sclerosis. Assay: immunoSEQ multiplex PCR; the TCRdb copy retains only in-frame clones and omits some. The sample consists of 55,000 to 70,000 clones, about 90% of them appearing once. Per germline, CDR1 SSHAT and CDR2 FNYEAQ (reference sequence). The CDR3 has 16 amino acids. In the case of this clone: One end of the junction does not line up with germline, which may come from a read error.

This rearrangement joins TRBV7-7 to TRBJ2-2, with 7 bases fitting TRBD1. The TCR originated in a female donor in good health, enrolled as a control in a pregnancy study. Sample: peripheral blood, taken in the third trimester of pregnancy. Written as DNA, the CDR3 is TGTGCTAGCAGCCCGACAGGGCGTCGCAGCACCGGGGAGCTGTTTTTT. Its translation is CASSPTGRRSTGELFF.